This T cell receptor (beta chain) was recorded in a study of OX40 agonist ivuxolimab in advanced cancers. CDR3 length: 17 amino acids. V was clipped by 0 bases and J by 8 bases, with 18 bases between them. Germline V lookup: CDR1 SGHRS, CDR2 YFSETQ. Here immunoSEQ multiplex PCR was the method, and the copy in TCRdb shows in-frame clones only, minus some. The data contain approximately 59,000 clones, 81% of them singletons. Sequenced material: CD4+ or CD8+ T cells sorted from blood, taken in a trial of the OX40 agonist ivuxolimab. This receptor was taken from an adult with an advanced solid tumor such as melanoma, head and neck, liver or kidney cancer. This sequence joins TRBV5-1 and TRBJ1-6, with a weak D call TRBD1 (6 bases). CDR3 sequence: CASSLVVGGSSDSPLHF. The CDR3 bases are TGCGCCAGCAGCTTGGTAGTTGGGGGCTCATCGGATTCACCCCTCCACTTT.